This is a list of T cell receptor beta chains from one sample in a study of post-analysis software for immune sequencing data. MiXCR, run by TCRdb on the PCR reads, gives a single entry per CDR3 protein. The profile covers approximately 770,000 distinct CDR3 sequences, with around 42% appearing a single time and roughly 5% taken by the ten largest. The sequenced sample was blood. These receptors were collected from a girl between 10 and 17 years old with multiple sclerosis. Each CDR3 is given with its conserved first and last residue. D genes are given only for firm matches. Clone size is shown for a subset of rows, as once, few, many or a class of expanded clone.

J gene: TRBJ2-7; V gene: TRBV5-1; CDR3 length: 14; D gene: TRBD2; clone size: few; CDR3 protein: CASRNVGGRYEQYF; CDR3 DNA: TGCGCCAGCCGTAACGTGGGAGGGAGGTACGAGCAGTACTTC
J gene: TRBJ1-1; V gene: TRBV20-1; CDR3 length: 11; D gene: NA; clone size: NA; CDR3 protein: CSASTQREAFF; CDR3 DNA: TGCAGTGCTAGTACTCAAAGGGAAGCTTTCTTT
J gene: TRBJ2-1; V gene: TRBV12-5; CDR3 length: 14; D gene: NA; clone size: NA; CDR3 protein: CASGFLGGYNEQFF; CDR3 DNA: TGTGCTAGTGGTTTCCTTGGAGGGTACAATGAGCAGTTCTTC
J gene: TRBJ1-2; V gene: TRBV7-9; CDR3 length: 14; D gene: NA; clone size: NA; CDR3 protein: CASSFSGEGDGYTF; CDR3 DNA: TGTGCCAGCAGCTTTTCCGGGGAGGGGGATGGCTACACCTTC
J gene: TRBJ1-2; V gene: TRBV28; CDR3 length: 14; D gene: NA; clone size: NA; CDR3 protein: CASSLLRGGSGYTF; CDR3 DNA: TGTGCCAGCAGTTTACTGCGGGGCGGAAGTGGCTACACCTTC
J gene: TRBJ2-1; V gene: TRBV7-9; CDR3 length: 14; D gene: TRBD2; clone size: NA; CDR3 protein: CASSLALAANEQFF; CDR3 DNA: TGTGCCAGCAGCTTAGCTCTAGCGGCTAATGAGCAGTTCTTC
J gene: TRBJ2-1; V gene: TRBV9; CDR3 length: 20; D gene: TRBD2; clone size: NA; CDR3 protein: CASSVPLLAGASLSDNEQFF; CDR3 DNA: TGTGCCAGCAGCGTTCCATTACTAGCGGGAGCGTCCCTTAGCGACAATGAGCAGTTCTTC
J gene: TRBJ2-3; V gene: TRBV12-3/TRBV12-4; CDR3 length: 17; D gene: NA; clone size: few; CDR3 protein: CASNPGPLPTFPDTQYF; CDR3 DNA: TGTGCCAGCAACCCGGGTCCCCTTCCGACGTTCCCAGATACGCAGTATTTT
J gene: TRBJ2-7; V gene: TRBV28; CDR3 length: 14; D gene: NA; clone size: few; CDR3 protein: CASSQGTYPYEQYF; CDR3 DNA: TGTGCCAGCAGTCAGGGGACTTACCCCTACGAGCAGTACTTC
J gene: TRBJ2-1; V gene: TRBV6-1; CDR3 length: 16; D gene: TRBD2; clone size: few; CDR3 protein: CASGASGNPLMDEQFF; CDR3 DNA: TGTGCCAGCGGGGCTAGCGGGAACCCCTTAATGGATGAGCAGTTCTTC
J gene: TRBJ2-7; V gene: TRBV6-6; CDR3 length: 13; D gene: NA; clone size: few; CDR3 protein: CASFNRVGYEQYF; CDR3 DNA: TGTGCCAGCTTCAATAGGGTAGGGTACGAGCAGTACTTC
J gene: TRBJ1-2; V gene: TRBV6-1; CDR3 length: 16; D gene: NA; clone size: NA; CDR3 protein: CASNKQGRGANYGYTF; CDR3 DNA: TGTGCCAGCAATAAACAGGGAAGAGGAGCTAACTATGGCTACACCTTC
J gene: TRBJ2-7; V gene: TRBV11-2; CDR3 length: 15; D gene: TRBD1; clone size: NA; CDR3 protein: CASSLGQGGNYEQYF; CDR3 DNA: TGTGCCAGCAGCTTGGGACAGGGGGGGAACTACGAGCAGTACTTC
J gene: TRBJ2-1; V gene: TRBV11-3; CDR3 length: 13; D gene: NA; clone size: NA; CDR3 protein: CASSLDTHNEQFF; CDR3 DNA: TGTGCCAGCAGCTTAGATACTCACAATGAGCAGTTCTTC
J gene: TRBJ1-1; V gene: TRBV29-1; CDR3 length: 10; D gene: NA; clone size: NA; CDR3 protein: CSVGGTEAFF; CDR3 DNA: TGCAGCGTTGGGGGCACTGAAGCTTTCTTT
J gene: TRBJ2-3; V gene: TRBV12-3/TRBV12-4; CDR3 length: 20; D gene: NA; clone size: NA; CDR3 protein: CASSLGPPESWGRSTDTQYF; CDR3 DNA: TGTGCCAGCAGTTTAGGGCCCCCAGAGAGTTGGGGTCGTAGCACAGATACGCAGTATTTT
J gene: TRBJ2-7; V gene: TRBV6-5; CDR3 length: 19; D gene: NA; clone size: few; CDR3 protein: CASSYRGAGRKKDSYEQYF; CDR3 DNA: TGTGCCAGCAGTTACCGGGGGGCAGGGAGAAAAAAGGACTCCTACGAGCAGTACTTC
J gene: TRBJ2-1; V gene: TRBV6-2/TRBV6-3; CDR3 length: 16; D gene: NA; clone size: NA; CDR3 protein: CASSSQWESRSNEQFF; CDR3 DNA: TGTGCCAGCAGTTCCCAGTGGGAGAGTAGATCCAATGAGCAGTTCTTC
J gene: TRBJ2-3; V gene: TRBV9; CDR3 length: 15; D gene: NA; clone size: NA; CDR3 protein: CASSEGPGRTDTQYF; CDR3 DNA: TGTGCCAGCAGCGAGGGCCCTGGTAGGACAGATACGCAGTATTTT
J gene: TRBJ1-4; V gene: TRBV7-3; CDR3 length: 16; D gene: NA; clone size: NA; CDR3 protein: CASSLTPLTGNEKLFF; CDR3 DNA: TGTGCCAGCAGCTTAACCCCTCTCACGGGTAATGAAAAACTGTTTTTT
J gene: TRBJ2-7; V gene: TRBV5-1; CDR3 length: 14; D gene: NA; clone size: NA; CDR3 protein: CASSLLAVSYEQYF; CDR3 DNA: TGCGCCAGCAGCTTGTTAGCGGTCTCCTACGAGCAGTACTTC
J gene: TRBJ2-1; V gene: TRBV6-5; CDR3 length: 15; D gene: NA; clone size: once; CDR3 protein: CASSYGGRRHGEQFF; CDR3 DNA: TGTGCCAGCAGTTACGGCGGGCGAAGACACGGTGAGCAGTTCTTC
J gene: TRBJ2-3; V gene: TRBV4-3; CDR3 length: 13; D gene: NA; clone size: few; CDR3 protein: CASSQDGGDTQYF; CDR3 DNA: TGCGCCAGCAGCCAAGATGGGGGGGATACGCAGTATTTT
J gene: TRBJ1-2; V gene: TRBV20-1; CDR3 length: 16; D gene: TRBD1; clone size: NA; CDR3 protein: CSARDGRTGEEDGYTF; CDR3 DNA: TGCAGTGCTAGAGATGGGAGAACAGGGGAAGAAGATGGCTACACCTTC
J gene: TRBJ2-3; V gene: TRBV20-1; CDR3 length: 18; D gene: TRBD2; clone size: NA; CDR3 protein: CSARDHWTSGRTGDTQYF; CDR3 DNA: TGCAGTGCTAGGGATCACTGGACTAGCGGGAGGACGGGAGATACGCAGTATTTT
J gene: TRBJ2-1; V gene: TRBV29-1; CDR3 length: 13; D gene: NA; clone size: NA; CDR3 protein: CSVTRSSYNEQFF; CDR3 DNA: TGCAGCGTTACGAGAAGCTCCTACAATGAGCAGTTCTTC
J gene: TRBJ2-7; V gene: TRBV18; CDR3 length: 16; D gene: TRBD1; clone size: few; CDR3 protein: CASSPLGTGLRDEQYF; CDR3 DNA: TGTGCCAGCTCACCATTGGGGACAGGGTTGAGGGACGAGCAGTACTTC